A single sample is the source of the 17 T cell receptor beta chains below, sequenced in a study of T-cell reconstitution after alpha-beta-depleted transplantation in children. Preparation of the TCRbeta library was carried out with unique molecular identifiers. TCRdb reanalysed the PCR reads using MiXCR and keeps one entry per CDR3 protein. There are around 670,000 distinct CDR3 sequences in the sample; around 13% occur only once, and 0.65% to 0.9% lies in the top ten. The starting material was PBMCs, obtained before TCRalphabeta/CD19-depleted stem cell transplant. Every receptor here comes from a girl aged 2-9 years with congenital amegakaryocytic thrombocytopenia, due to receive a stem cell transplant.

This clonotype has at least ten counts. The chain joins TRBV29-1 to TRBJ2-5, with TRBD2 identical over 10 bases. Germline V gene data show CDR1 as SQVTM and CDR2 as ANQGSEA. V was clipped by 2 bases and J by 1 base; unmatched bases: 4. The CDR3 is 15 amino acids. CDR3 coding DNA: TGCAGCGTTGAACCGGCTAGCGGGAGCCAAGAGACCCAGTACTTC. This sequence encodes CSVEPASGSQETQYF.

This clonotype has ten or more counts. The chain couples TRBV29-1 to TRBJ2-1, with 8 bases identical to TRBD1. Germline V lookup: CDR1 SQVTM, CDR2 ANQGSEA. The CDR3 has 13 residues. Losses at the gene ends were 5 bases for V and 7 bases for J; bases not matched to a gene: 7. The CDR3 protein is CSVRTTGANEQFF. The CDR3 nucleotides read TGCAGCGTTAGGACGACAGGGGCGAATGAGCAGTTCTTC.

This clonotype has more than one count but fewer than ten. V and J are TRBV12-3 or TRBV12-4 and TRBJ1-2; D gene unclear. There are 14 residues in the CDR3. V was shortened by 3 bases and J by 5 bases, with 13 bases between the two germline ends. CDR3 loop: CASSFLPPRYGYTF. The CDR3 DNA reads TGTGCCAGCAGTTTTTTACCCCCGAGATATGGCTACACCTTC.

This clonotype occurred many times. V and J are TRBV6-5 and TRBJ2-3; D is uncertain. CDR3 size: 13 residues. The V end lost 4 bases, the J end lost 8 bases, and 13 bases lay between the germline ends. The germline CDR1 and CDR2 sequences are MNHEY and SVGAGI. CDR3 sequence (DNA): TGTGCCAGCAGTTCACCGAATCTCGGTACGCAGTATTTT. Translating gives CASSSPNLGTQYF.

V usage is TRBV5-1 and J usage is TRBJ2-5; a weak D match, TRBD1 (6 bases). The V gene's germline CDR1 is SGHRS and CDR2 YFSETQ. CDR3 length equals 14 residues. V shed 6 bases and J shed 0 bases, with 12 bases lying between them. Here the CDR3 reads CASKWTEYQETQYF. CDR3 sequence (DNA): TGCGCCAGCAAATGGACAGAGTACCAAGAGACCCAGTACTTC.

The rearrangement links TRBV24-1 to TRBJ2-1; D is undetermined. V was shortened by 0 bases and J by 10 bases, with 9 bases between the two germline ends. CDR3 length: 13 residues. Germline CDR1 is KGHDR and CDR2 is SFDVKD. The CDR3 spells CATSDLGVAEQFF. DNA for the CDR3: TGTGCCACCAGTGATTTGGGCGTGGCAGAGCAGTTCTTC.

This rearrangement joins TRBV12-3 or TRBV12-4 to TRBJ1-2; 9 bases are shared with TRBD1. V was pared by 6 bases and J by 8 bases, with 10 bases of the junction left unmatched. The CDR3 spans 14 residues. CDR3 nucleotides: TGTGCCAGCAGGCTAAATGAGGGACAGGGCGGCTACACCTTC. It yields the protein CASRLNEGQGGYTF.

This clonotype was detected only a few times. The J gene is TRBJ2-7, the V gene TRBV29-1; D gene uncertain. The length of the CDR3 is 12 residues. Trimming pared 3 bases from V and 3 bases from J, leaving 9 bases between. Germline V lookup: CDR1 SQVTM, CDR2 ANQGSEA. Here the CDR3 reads CSVDSFYYEQYF. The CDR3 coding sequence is TGCAGCGTTGACAGCTTCTACTACGAGCAGTACTTC.

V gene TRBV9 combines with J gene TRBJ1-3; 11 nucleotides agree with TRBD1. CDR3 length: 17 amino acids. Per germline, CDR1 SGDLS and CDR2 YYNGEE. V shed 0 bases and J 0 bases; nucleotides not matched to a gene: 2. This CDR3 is CASSVGTGGFSGNTIYF. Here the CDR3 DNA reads TGTGCCAGCAGCGTAGGGACAGGGGGCTTCTCTGGAAACACCATATATTTT.

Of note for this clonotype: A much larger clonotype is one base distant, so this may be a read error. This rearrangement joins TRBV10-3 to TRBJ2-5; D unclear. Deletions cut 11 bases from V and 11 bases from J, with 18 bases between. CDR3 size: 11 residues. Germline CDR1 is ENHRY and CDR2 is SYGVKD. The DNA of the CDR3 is TGTGCCTCTACGACGGCAAACGCGCAGTACTTC. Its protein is CASTTANAQYF.

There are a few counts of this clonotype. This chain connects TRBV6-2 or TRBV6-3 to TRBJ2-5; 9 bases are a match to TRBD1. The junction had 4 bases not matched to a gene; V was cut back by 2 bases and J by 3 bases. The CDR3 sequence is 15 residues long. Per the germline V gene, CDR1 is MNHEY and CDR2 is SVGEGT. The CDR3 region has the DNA TGTGCCAGCAGTTACCATGACAGGGGGGAAGAGACCCAGTACTTC. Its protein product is CASSYHDRGEETQYF.

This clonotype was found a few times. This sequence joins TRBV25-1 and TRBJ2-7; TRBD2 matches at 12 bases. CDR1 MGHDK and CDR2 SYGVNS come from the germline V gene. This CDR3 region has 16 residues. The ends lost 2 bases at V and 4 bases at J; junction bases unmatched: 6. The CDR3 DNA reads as TGTGCCAGCAGTGAACTGACGGGACTAGCGGGTTACGAGCAGTACTTC. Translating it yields CASSELTGLAGYEQYF.

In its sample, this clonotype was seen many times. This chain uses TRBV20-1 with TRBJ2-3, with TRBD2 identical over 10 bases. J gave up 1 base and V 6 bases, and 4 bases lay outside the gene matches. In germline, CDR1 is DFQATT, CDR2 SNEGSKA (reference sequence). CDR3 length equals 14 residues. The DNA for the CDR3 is TGCAGTGCGGCCGGGACTAGCGGCACAGATACGCAGTATTTT. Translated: CSAAGTSGTDTQYF.

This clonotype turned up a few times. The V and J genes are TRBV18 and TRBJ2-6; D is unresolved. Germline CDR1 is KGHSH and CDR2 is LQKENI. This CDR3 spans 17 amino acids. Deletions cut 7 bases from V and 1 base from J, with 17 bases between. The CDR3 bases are TGTGCCAGCTGGACCCGGGCAGATTGGTCTGGGGCCAACGTCCTGACTTTC. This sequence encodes CASWTRADWSGANVLTF.

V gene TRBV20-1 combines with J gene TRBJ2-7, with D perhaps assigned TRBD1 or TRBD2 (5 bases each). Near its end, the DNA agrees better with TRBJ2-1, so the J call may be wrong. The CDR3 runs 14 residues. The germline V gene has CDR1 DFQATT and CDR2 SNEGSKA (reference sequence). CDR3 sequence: CSARPGPRWDEQFF. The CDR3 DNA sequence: TGCAGTGCCAGACCGGGACCGAGGTGGGACGAGCAGTTCTTC.

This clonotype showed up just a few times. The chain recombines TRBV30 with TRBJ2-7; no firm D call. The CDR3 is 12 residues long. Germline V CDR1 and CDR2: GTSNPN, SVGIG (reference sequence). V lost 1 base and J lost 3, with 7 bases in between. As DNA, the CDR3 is TGTGCCTGGAGTGGGTACGGCTACGAGCAGTACTTC. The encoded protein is CAWSGYGYEQYF.

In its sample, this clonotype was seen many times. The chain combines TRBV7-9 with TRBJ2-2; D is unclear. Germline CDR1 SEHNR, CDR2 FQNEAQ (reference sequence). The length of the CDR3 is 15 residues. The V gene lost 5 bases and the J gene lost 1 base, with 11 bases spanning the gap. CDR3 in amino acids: CASSPNGGNTGELFF. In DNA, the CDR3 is TGTGCCAGCAGCCCCAATGGCGGGAACACCGGGGAGCTGTTTTTT.